These 12 T cell receptor beta chains were sequenced from one sample in a study of tumor and adjacent non-tumor tissue in lung cancer. Three rounds of nested PCR, following a modified ARM-PCR protocol, produced the TCRbeta library. TCRdb fed the multiplex PCR reads into MiXCR, producing one record per CDR3 protein. The repertoire holds around 210,000 distinct CDR3 sequences, with around 70% as singletons. This sample's RNA came from whole unsorted tissue. Sequenced sample: lung tumor tissue. These receptor sequences come from a man aged 60-69 years with non-small cell lung cancer.

Comment on this clonotype: Because the CDR3 is missing its conserved closing phenylalanine or tryptophan, this is likely a read error. CDR3 bases: TGTGCCAGCAGCAACATCCCGGGAGAGCAGTTCTCC. Encoded protein: CASSNIPGEQFS. The chain employs TRBV6-5 and TRBJ2-1; a weak D match, TRBD2 (5 bases). This CDR3 region has 12 residues. V was trimmed by 6 bases and J by 10 bases, leaving 13 bases between them. Germline CDR1 MNHEY, CDR2 SVGAGI.

This clonotype was counted between two and nine times. At one end, the junction sequence differs from germline, possibly due to a read error. The V call is TRBV11-3, the J call TRBJ2-5; D gene uncertain. This CDR3 has 15 residues. CDR1 and CDR2 from the germline V gene are SGHNT and YENEEA. CDR3 protein: CASNLGRLGQETQYF. For the CDR3, the DNA is TGTGCCAGCAACTTAGGCCGTTTAGGCCAAGAGACCCAGTACTTC.

With respect to this clonotype: One end of the junction is discordant with germline, which a read error may explain. V gene TRBV5-4 combines with J gene TRBJ1-1; D unclear. The V gene's germline CDR1 is SGHNT and CDR2 YYREEE (reference sequence). CDR3 size: 15 residues. The CDR3 loop reads CASSLDPRSNTGAFF. CDR3 nucleotides: TGTGCCAGCAGCTTGGATCCGCGTTCGAACACTGGAGCTTTCTTT. Filled out from reference TRBV5-4 and TRBJ1-1, the complete variable domain reads ETGVTQSPTHLIKTRGQQVTLRCSSQSGHNTVSWYQQALGQGPQFIFQYYREEENGRGNFPPRFSGLQFPNYSSELNVNALELDDSALYLCASSLDPRSNTGAFFGQGTRLTVV.

This clonotype was detected ten times or more. The rearrangement uses TRBV6-5 and TRBJ2-7; tentatively, D is TRBD1 (5 bases). This CDR3 is 15 amino acids long. The ends were cut back, 0 bases at V and 0 bases at J, with 9 bases in the middle. CDR1 MNHEY and CDR2 SVGAGI come from the germline V gene. Written as DNA, the CDR3 is TGTGCCAGCAGTTACTCGCTTGACAGCTCCTACGAGCAGTACTTC. Encoded protein: CASSYSLDSSYEQYF.

As regards this clonotype: Being one base from a much bigger clone, this may be a read error. The chain recombines TRBV29-1 with TRBJ1-1; no firm D call. The CDR3 is made up of 11 amino acids. Germline CDR1 and CDR2: SQVTM and ANQGSEA. Trimming took 7 bases from V and 11 from J, leaving 17 bases between them. For the CDR3, the DNA is TGCAGCGCCGCCTTGATCGGGAATGCTTTCTTT. Translating gives CSAALIGNAFF.

On this clonotype itself: No conserved phenylalanine or tryptophan is present at the end of the CDR3, so a read error is the likely explanation. V gene TRBV4-1 combines with J gene TRBJ2-5; TRBD2 is a possible D gene (5 bases). Trimming removed 3 bases from V and 2 bases from J, with 16 bases in between. The CDR3 length is 16 residues. CDR1 MGHRA and CDR2 YSYEKL come from the germline V gene. As DNA, the CDR3 is TGCGCCAGCAGCCATAGGCCTAGCAGGATACAAGAGACCCAGTACCTC. It yields the protein CASSHRPSRIQETQYL.

Remarks on this clonotype: In this CDR3 the conserved last residue, phenylalanine or tryptophan, is missing, so a read error is likely. V usage is TRBV11-2 and J usage is TRBJ2-6, with D perhaps matching TRBD1 (5 bases). Per the germline V gene, CDR1 is SGHAT and CDR2 is FQNNGV. CDR3 size: 14 residues. The CDR3 sequence: CASNPISGAKVLTY. CDR3 nucleotides: TGTGCCAGCAACCCTATCTCTGGGGCCAAGGTCCTGACTTAC.

The chain links TRBV6-1 to TRBJ2-3; 10 bases are a match to TRBD2. Germline CDR1 is MNHNS and CDR2 is SASEGT. The CDR3 runs 15 residues. Germline trimming cut 5 bases from V and 7 bases from J; bases unmatched to any gene: 9. As DNA, the CDR3 is TGTGCCAGCAGTCAGCGGGGGGGCTCCCCATATACGCAGTATTTT. This translates into CASSQRGGSPYTQYF.

As to this clonotype: A read error may produce the germline difference seen at one junction end. The rearrangement joins TRBV11-1 to TRBJ2-3, with D unresolved. Germline V gene data show CDR1 as SGHAT and CDR2 as FQDESV (reference sequence). The CDR3 extends over 14 amino acids. The CDR3 protein is CDSSSRLSTDTQYF. CDR3 coding DNA: TGTGACAGCAGCTCCCGACTGAGCACAGATACACAGTATTTT.

As to this clonotype: The junction departs from germline at one end; a sequencing error may be responsible. The V and J genes are TRBV20-1 and TRBJ2-4; tentatively, D is TRBD2 (6 bases). This CDR3 has 12 residues. Per the germline V gene, CDR1 is DFQATT and CDR2 is SNEGSKA (reference sequence). CDR3 DNA: TGCTGTGCTAGAGATGGGAGGAACATTCAATACTTC. Its translation is CCARDGRNIQYF.

This clonotype appeared a single time. Germline is not matched at one junction end, which may reflect a read error. The gene calls are TRBV25-1 and TRBJ1-4; 8 bases are shared with TRBD1. Germline V lookup: CDR1 MGHDK, CDR2 SYGVNS. The CDR3 runs 15 residues. The CDR3 DNA sequence: TGTGCCAGAAGTGGACAGGGCGGGTTTTTGGAAAAACTGTTTTTT. It codes for CARSGQGGFLEKLFF.

Details on this clonotype: Sequence at one end of the junction differs from germline and may be a read error. The V call is TRBV11-2, the J call TRBJ2-5, with D possibly being TRBD2 (7 bases). The germline CDR1 and CDR2 sequences are SGHAT and FQNNGV. The CDR3 spans 16 residues. CDR3 coding DNA: TGTACCAGCAACTCCACAATGGGGGGGCCAAAGGAGACTCAGTACTTC. Amino acid sequence: CTSNSTMGGPKETQYF.